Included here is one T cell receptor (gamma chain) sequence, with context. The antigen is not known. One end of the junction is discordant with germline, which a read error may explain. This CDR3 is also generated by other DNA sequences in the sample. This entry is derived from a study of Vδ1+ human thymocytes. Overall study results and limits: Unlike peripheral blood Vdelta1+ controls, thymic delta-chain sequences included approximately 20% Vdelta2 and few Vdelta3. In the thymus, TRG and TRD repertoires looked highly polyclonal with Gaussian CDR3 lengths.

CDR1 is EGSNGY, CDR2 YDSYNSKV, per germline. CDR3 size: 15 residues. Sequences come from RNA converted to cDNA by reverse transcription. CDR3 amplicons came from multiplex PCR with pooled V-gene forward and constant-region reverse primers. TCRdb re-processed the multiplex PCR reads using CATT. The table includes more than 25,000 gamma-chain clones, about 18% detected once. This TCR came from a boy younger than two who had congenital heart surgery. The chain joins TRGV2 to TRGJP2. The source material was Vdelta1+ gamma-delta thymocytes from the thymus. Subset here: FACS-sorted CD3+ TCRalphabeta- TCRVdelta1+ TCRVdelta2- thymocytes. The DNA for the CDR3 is TGTGCCACCTGGGACGGACATAGTAGTGACTGGATCAAGACGTTT. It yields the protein CATWDGHSSDWIKTF.